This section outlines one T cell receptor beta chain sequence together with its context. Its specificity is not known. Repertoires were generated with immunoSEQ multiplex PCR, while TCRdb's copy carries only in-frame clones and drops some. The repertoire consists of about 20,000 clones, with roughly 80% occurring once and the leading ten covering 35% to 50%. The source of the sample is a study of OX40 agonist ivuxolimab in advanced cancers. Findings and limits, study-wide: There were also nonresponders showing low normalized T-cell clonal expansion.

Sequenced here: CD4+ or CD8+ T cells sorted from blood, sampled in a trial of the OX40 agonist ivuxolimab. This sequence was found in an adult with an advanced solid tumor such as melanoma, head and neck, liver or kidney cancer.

The chain's CDR3 is CASSPGPSSDSTDTQYF. In nucleotides, the CDR3 is TGTGCCAGCAGCCCAGGGCCGAGTTCAGACAGCACAGATACGCAGTATTTT. The chain combines TRBV28 with TRBJ2-3, with a tentative D call TRBD1 (5 bases). Trimming pared 6 bases from V and 0 bases from J, leaving 19 bases between. The CDR3 is 17 amino acids. From germline, CDR1 is MDHEN and CDR2 SYDVKM.